This paragraph covers one T cell receptor (beta chain) sequence. The antigen remains undetermined. It may be a read error: a sequence one base away is much more abundant. The TCR beta CDR3 regions underwent amplification using RNA transcripts as the source. Using the HTBI primer set, a first-round RT-PCR was run on the TCR CDR3. TCRdb independently ran MiXCR on the multiplex PCR reads; one entry per CDR3 protein. This table has fewer than 650,000 distinct CDR3 sequences, 12% to 15% appearing once. Extraction of PBMCs used approximately 10 ml of fresh peripheral blood. The data stem from a study of T cells in Graves' hyperthyroidism and ophthalmopathy. The wider study: Blood was drawn when the patient was first diagnosed and still untreated.

Germline V gene data show CDR1 as MNHEY and CDR2 as SMNVEV (reference sequence). J gave up 9 bases and V 5 bases, and 4 bases lay outside the gene matches. The CDR3 has 14 amino acids. Study-wide points: In blood, most of the thyroid clonotypes expanded above 0.001 were also present.

The chain recombines TRBV27 with TRBJ2-1; TRBD2 aligns across 13 bases. The sequence was collected from a woman between 18 and 29 years old with Graves' ophthalmopathy. The sequencing input was blood. This CDR3 reads CASSPGLAGIEQFF. In DNA, the CDR3 is TGTGCCAGCAGTCCGGGACTAGCGGGGATTGAGCAGTTCTTC.